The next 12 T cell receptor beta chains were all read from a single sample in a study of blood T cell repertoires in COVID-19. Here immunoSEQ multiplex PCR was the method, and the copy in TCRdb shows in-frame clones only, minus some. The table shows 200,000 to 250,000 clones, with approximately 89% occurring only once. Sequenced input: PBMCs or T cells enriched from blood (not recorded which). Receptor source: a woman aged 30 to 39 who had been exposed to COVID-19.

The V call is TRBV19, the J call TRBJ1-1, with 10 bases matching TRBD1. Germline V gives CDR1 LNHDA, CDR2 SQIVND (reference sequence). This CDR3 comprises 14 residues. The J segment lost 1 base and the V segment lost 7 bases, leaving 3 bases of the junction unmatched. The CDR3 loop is CASTGTGANTEAFF. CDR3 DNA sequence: TGTGCCAGTACCGGGACAGGGGCGAACACTGAAGCTTTCTTT. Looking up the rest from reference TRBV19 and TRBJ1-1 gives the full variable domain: DGGITQSPKYLFRKEGQNVTLSCEQNLNHDAMYWYRQDPGQGLRLIYYSQIVNDFQKGDIAEGYSVSREKKESFPLTVTSAQKNPTAFYLCASTGTGANTEAFFGQGTRLTVV.

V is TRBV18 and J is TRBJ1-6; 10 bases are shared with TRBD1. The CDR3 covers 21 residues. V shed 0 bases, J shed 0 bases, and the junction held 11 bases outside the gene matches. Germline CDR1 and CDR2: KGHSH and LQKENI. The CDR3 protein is CASSPPTTGGKGGSYNSPLHF. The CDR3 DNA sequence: TGTGCCAGCTCACCACCGACGACAGGGGGCAAAGGGGGCTCCTATAATTCACCCCTCCACTTT. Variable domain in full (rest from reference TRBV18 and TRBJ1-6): NAGVMQNPRHLVRRRGQEARLRCSPMKGHSHVYWYRQLPEEGLKFMVYLQKENIIDESGMPKERFSAEFPKEGPSILRIQQVVRGDSAAYFCASSPPTTGGKGGSYNSPLHFGNGTRLTVT.

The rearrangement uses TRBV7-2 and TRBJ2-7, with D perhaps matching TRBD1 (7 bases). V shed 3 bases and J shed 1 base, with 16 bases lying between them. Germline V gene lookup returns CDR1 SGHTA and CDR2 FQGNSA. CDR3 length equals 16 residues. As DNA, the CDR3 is TGTGCCAGCAGCTTCGCCGCGGGACAGCCATCCTACGAGCAGTACTTC. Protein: CASSFAAGQPSYEQYF. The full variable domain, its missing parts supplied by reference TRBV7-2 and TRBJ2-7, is GAGVSQSPSNKVTEKGKDVELRCDPISGHTALYWYRQSLGQGLEFLIYFQGNSAPDKSGLPSDRFSAERTGGSVSTLTIQRTQQEDSAVYLCASSFAAGQPSYEQYFGPGTRLTVT.

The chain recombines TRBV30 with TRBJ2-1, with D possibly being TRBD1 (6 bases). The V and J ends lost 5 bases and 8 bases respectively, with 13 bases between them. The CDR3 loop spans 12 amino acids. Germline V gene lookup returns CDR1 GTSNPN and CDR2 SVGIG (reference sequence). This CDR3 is CAWHTGFDEQFF. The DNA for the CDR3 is TGTGCCTGGCATACAGGGTTCGATGAGCAGTTCTTC.

The DNA of the CDR3 is TGTGCCAGTAGTATCGCCATACCAGCTAACTATGGCTACACCTTC. Translation gives CASSIAIPANYGYTF. V usage is TRBV19 and J usage is TRBJ1-2, with no clear D. The germline gives CDR1 LNHDA, CDR2 SQIVND (reference sequence). There are 15 residues in the CDR3. The ends were cut back, 3 bases at V and 0 bases at J, with 11 bases in the middle.

The CDR3 nucleotides are TGTGCCAGCTCACCACGTAAGACTAGCGGGAGGGCCCAAGATACGCAGTATTTT. Protein: CASSPRKTSGRAQDTQYF. The chain joins TRBV18 to TRBJ2-3; 14 bases are a match to TRBD2. V was clipped by 1 base and J by 5 bases; unmatched bases: 8. CDR3 length: 18 amino acids. CDR1 is KGHSH and CDR2 is LQKENI in the germline V gene.

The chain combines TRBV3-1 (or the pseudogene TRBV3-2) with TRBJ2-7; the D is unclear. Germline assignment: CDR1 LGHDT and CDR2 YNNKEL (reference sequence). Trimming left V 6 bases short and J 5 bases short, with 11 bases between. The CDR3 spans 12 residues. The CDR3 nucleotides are TGTGCCAGCAGTGAAGAGTCGAACGAGCAGTACTTC. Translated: CASSEESNEQYF.

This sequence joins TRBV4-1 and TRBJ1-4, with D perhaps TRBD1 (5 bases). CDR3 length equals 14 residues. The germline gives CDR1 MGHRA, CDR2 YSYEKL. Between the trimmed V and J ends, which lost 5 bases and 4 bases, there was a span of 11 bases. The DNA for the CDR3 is TGCGCCAGCAGCTCCCGAGACAGTAATGAAAAACTGTTTTTT. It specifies CASSSRDSNEKLFF.

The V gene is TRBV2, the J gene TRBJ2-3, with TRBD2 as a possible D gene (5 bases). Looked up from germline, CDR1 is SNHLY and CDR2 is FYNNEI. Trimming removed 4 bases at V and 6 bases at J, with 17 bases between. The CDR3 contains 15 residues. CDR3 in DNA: TGTGCCAGCAGTGGAGGAGGCCACCAGGCGGATACGCAGTATTTT. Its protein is CASSGGGHQADTQYF.

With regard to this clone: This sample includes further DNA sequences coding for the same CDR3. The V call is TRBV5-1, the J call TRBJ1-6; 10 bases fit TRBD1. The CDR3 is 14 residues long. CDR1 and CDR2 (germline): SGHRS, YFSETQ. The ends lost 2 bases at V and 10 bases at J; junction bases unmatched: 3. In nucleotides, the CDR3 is TGCGCCAGCAGCTTAGGACAGGGGGGCTCACCCCTCCACTTT. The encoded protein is CASSLGQGGSPLHF.

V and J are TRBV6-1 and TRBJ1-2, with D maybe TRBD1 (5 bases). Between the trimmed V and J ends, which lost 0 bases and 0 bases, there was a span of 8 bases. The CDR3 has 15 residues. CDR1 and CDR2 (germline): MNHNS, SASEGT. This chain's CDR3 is CASSEAGGANYGYTF. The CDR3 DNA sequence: TGTGCCAGCAGTGAAGCGGGGGGAGCTAACTATGGCTACACCTTC.

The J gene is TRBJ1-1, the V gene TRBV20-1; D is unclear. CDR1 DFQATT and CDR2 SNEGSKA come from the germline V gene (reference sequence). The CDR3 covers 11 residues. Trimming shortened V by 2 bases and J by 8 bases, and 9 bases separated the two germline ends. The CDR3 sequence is CSARQDLEAFF. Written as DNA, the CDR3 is TGCAGTGCTAGACAGGATTTAGAAGCTTTCTTT.